The entry that follows covers one T cell receptor beta chain sequence. As processed by the authors: Quantification of nucleated cells was approximated via reference gene primer amplification. Sequencing used immunoSEQ multiplex PCR; TCRdb keeps in-frame clones, though not all of them. V, J and clone size are taken as reported in that table, and D and trimming were inferred from the DNA itself. The sample lists about 100,000 clones, 85% to 90% occurring once. The CDR3 is made up of 13 amino acids. V lost 6 bases and J 1 base, leaving 10 bases between the germline ends. In germline, CDR1 is MNHEY, CDR2 SMNVEV (reference sequence). This record belongs to a study of blood T cell repertoires in COVID-19.

The chain combines TRBV27 with TRBJ2-7; tentative D call: TRBD1 (5 bases). The sample consisted of peripheral blood. The sequence derives from a human donor in a cohort sampled during active COVID-19. In DNA form, the CDR3 reads TGTGCCAGCAGCCAAGGGGTTTCCTACGAGCAGTACTTC. Protein product: CASSQGVSYEQYF.